This passage covers 12 T cell receptor beta chains from one sample sequenced in a study of human T cells and chemical hapten exposure. Time point indicated: pre-sensitization, week 0. Treatment meaning: therapeutic diphenylcyclopropenone sensitization with weekly scalp DPC. TCRdb re-called the RACE reads through MiXCR, storing one row per CDR3 protein. Here the sample spans roughly 380,000 distinct CDR3 sequences, around 5.5% being singletons. The starting material was whole blood, obtained in connection with sensitization to the hapten diphenylcyclopropenone (DPC). These receptors all come from a woman aged 45-60 years with alopecia areata. Some clones in this sample may be carry-over from other donors' samples.

This clonotype occurred a few times. CDR3: CASSPRTEPMNTEAFF. Here the CDR3 DNA reads TGTGCCAGCAGTCCCAGGACGGAACCAATGAACACTGAAGCTTTCTTT. This chain connects TRBV12-3 or TRBV12-4 to TRBJ1-1; D ambiguous. V was cut by 5 bases and J by 0 bases, with 16 bases left in between. The CDR3 has 16 residues.

This clonotype came up a few times. The rearrangement links TRBV20-1 to TRBJ1-1, with no clear D. Trimming took 7 bases from V and 1 from J, leaving 7 bases between them. CDR1 DFQATT and CDR2 SNEGSKA come from the germline V gene (reference sequence). The CDR3 has 11 residues. The CDR3 is CSVQENTEAFF. The CDR3 coding sequence is TGCAGTGTTCAGGAGAACACTGAAGCTTTCTTT.

A few counts support this clonotype. The chain combines TRBV2 with TRBJ2-1; tentative D call: TRBD2 (5 bases). Germline assignment: CDR1 SNHLY and CDR2 FYNNEI. CDR3 length: 11 amino acids. Trimming pared 8 bases from V and 5 bases from J, leaving 7 bases between. The CDR3 bases are TGTGCCAGCGAGGGTAACAATGAGCAGTTCTTC. The encoded protein is CASEGNNEQFF.

This clonotype has only a few counts. The chain carries TRBV29-1 and TRBJ1-2; D perhaps matches TRBD1 (5 bases). The germline CDR1 and CDR2 sequences are SQVTM and ANQGSEA. V lost 7 bases to trimming and J lost 7 bases, with 22 bases between them. The CDR3 length is 14 residues. The CDR3 coding sequence is TGCAGCGCTGGGGCCCTATCGACAGACGCTGGCTACACCTTC. This gives the protein CSAGALSTDAGYTF.

V usage is TRBV10-3 and J usage is TRBJ1-2; 10 bases are a match to TRBD1. The CDR3 runs to 16 residues. V was clipped by 3 bases and J by 4 bases; unmatched bases: 8. Per the germline V gene, CDR1 is ENHRY and CDR2 is SYGVKD. The CDR3 nucleotides are TGTGCCATCAGTGATGCCGGGACAGGGGCCCTCTATGGCTACACCTTC. This translates into CAISDAGTGALYGYTF.

This clonotype has at least ten counts. The chain uses TRBV27 and TRBJ2-5; TRBD2 matches at 7 bases. The CDR3 covers 13 residues. J gave up 5 bases and V 11 bases, and 11 bases lay outside the gene matches. CDR1 and CDR2 (germline): MNHEY, SMNVEV (reference sequence). The CDR3 DNA reads as TGTGCCTCCCGGGCGGGAGATGTGGAGACCCAGTACTTC. Translating gives CASRAGDVETQYF.

This rearrangement joins TRBV10-3 to TRBJ1-3; 7 bases are shared with TRBD1. V lost 6 bases, J lost 0 bases, and 2 bases stayed unmatched. CDR1 and CDR2 (germline): ENHRY, SYGVKD. The CDR3 totals 14 residues. This CDR3 is CAISQGDSGNTIYF. CDR3 nucleotides: TGTGCCATCAGCCAGGGGGACTCTGGAAACACCATATATTTT.

This clonotype was observed at least ten times. This sequence joins TRBV30 and TRBJ2-7, with no clear D. CDR1 and CDR2 (germline): GTSNPN, SVGIG (reference sequence). The ends were cut back, 5 bases at V and 5 bases at J, with 19 bases in the middle. The CDR3 is 14 residues long. The CDR3 is CAWSLPLGRNEQYF. The CDR3 coding sequence is TGTGCCTGGTCCCTACCTCTCGGCCGTAACGAGCAGTACTTC.

The table lists this clonotype with a few counts. V is TRBV6-2 or TRBV6-3 and J is TRBJ2-1; possibly TRBD2 for D (6 bases). Germline loops: CDR1 MNHEY, CDR2 SVGEGT. V was trimmed by 0 bases and J by 6 bases, leaving 12 bases between them. CDR3 length: 15 residues. CDR3 region: CASSYSRDLINEQFF. The CDR3 DNA reads TGTGCCAGCAGTTACTCCCGGGACTTGATCAATGAGCAGTTCTTC.

This clonotype was observed many times. The V gene is TRBV7-8, the J gene TRBJ2-2; possible D gene TRBD1, 6 bases. Germline V CDR1 and CDR2: SGHVS, FQNEAQ. V lost 1 base and J 2 bases, leaving 20 bases between the germline ends. The CDR3 consists of 19 residues. CDR3 sequence (DNA): TGTGCCAGCAGCTTAGGAGGGGGAGCTGGAGGTTCCAACACCGGGGAGCTGTTTTTT. As protein: CASSLGGGAGGSNTGELFF. Full variable domain (missing parts from reference TRBV7-8 and TRBJ2-2): GAGVSQSPRYKVAKRGQDVALRCDPISGHVSLFWYQQALGQGPEFLTYFQNEAQLDKSGLPSDRFFAERPEGSVSTLKIQRTQQEDSAVYLCASSLGGGAGGSNTGELFFGEGSRLTVL.

Ten or more counts support this clonotype. The J gene is TRBJ2-3, the V gene TRBV24-1; 10 bases fit TRBD2. This CDR3 contains 15 residues. Trimming at V came to 5 bases and at J to 1 base, leaving 2 bases not matched to a gene. Germline CDR1 KGHDR, CDR2 SFDVKD. The CDR3 spells CATSAGTSGTDTQYF. CDR3 sequence (DNA): TGTGCCACCAGTGCCGGGACTAGCGGCACAGATACGCAGTATTTT.

This clonotype was observed a few times. The V gene is TRBV19, the J gene TRBJ2-3; 8 positions match TRBD2. Looked up from germline, CDR1 is LNHDA and CDR2 is SQIVND (reference sequence). The CDR3 covers 14 residues. Trimming cost V 1 base and J 5 bases; bases outside gene matches: 2. The CDR3 DNA is TGTGCCAGTAGTATAGGTCTAGCGGGAGATACGCAGTATTTT. This codes for CASSIGLAGDTQYF.